The 20 T cell receptor beta chains below all came from one sample that was sequenced in a study of sequential checkpoint blockade in melanoma. Described treatment: randomized to nivolumab then ipilimumab (arm A) or the reverse (arm B). Clones were sequenced by immunoSEQ multiplex PCR, and TCRdb holds only the in-frame ones, with some missing. Of roughly 8,400 clones listed, about 68% are singletons. This sample comprised CD8+ T cells sorted from blood (inferred from file names), obtained from a patient given nivolumab and ipilimumab in sequence. The receptors stem from a human donor with melanoma.

This clone is medium-sized. This rearrangement joins TRBV7-9 to TRBJ2-3, with 11 nucleotides matching TRBD2. Looked up from germline, CDR1 is SEHNR and CDR2 is FQNEAQ (reference sequence). The CDR3 contains 15 residues. Germline trimming cut 2 bases from V and 4 bases from J; bases unmatched to any gene: 2. Here the CDR3 reads CASSLTSGSSDTQYF. The CDR3 bases are TGTGCCAGCAGCTTAACTAGCGGGAGCTCAGATACGCAGTATTTT.

This clone was seen a handful of times. This chain joins TRBV6-1 and TRBJ2-3; TRBD2 agrees at 9 bases. This CDR3 has 17 residues. The V gene end was trimmed by 1 base and the J gene end by 4 bases; junction bases not matched to a gene: 9. Germline V gene lookup returns CDR1 MNHNS and CDR2 SASEGT. The CDR3 DNA follows: TGTGCCAGCAGTGAAGAAGAGGCGGGAGGGCCTTCAGATACGCAGTATTTT. Amino acids: CASSEEEAGGPSDTQYF.

This clone was recorded once. The gene calls are TRBV19 and TRBJ2-1; D is possibly TRBD2 (6 bases). The CDR3 extends over 14 amino acids. Germline lookup yields CDR1 LNHDA and CDR2 SQIVND (reference sequence). Trimming removed 7 bases from V and 4 bases from J, with 14 bases in between. This chain's CDR3 is CASTVGGDYNEQFF. CDR3 nucleotides: TGTGCCAGTACGGTCGGGGGTGATTACAATGAGCAGTTCTTC.

The chain has TRBV6-4 and TRBJ2-1; 10 nucleotides align to TRBD2. Germline V gene lookup returns CDR1 MRHNA and CDR2 SNTAGT. V shed 4 bases and J 7 bases; nucleotides not matched to a gene: 7. This CDR3 has 15 amino acids. The CDR3, as DNA: TGTGCCAGCAGTGCCGGGGAGCGGGGGGGGAATGAGCAGTTCTTC. Translating gives CASSAGERGGNEQFF.

The genes are TRBV4-3 and TRBJ2-7; 8 nucleotides match TRBD1. The CDR3 length is 15 residues. Losses at the gene ends were 2 bases for V and 1 base for J; bases not matched to a gene: 4. The germline gives CDR1 LGHNA, CDR2 YSLEER. CDR3 loop: CASSQSDRGSYEQYF. The CDR3 coding sequence is TGCGCCAGCAGCCAATCCGACAGGGGTTCCTACGAGCAGTACTTC.

The J gene is TRBJ2-1, the V gene TRBV11-2; 10 bases are shared with TRBD2. CDR3 length: 16 residues. With 0 bases clipped from V and 7 bases from J, the junction kept 6 bases outside the gene matches. Germline V CDR1 and CDR2: SGHAT, FQNNGV. DNA of the CDR3: TGTGCCAGCAGCTTAGAGGCTAGCGGGGGTTGGAATGAGCAGTTCTTC. Residues: CASSLEASGGWNEQFF.

The chain links TRBV7-6 to TRBJ1-4, with a weak D call TRBD1 (5 bases). Germline CDR1 is SGHVS and CDR2 is FNYEAQ. Trimming removed 5 bases from V and 4 bases from J, with 14 bases in between. The CDR3 is 15 amino acids. CDR3 protein: CASSQAGRHNEKLFF. The CDR3 coding sequence is TGTGCCAGCAGCCAAGCGGGACGGCATAATGAAAAACTGTTTTTT. The complete variable domain, with remaining parts taken from reference TRBV7-6 and TRBJ1-4, reads GAGVSQSPRYKVTKRGQDVALRCDPISGHVSLYWYRQALGQGPEFLTYFNYEAQQDKSGLPNDRFSAERPEGSISTLTIQRTEQRDSAMYRCASSQAGRHNEKLFFGSGTQLSVL.

This chain links TRBV7-9 with TRBJ2-1; 11 nucleotides line up with TRBD2. The CDR3 is made up of 15 amino acids. J lost 12 bases, V lost 5 bases, and 12 bases had no gene match. Germline-derived CDR1 and CDR2 are SEHNR and FQNEAQ (reference sequence). In DNA form, the CDR3 reads TGTGCCAGCAGCCTTGGGCTAGCGGGGGGCCTTTCGCAGTTCTTC. This gives the protein CASSLGLAGGLSQFF. Combining the CDR3 with reference TRBV7-9 and TRBJ2-1 gives the whole variable domain DTGVSQNPRHKITKRGQNVTFRCDPISEHNRLYWYRQTLGQGPEFLTYFQNEAQLEKSRLLSDRFSAERPKGSFSTLEIQRTEQGDSAMYLCASSLGLAGGLSQFFGPGTRLTVL.

This chain connects TRBV7-6 to TRBJ2-5, with 9 bases lining up with TRBD2. The CDR3 length is 17 residues. V gave up 1 base and J gave up 2 bases; unmatched junction bases: 8. CDR1 SGHVS and CDR2 FNYEAQ come from the germline V gene. The CDR3 protein is CASSLGVRRGGQETQYF. The CDR3 bases are TGTGCCAGCAGCTTAGGGGTCAGGCGGGGGGGGCAAGAGACCCAGTACTTC.

The chain couples TRBV6-1 to TRBJ2-3; 8 bases match TRBD2. The junction had 4 bases not matched to a gene; V was cut back by 4 bases and J by 4 bases. The CDR3 length is 14 residues. CDR1 is MNHNS, CDR2 SASEGT, per germline. CDR3 in DNA: TGTGCCAGCAGTGCCGGGGGGGTCCCAGATACGCAGTATTTT. Translated, it gives CASSAGGVPDTQYF.

The genes are TRBV7-2 and TRBJ1-1; D ambiguous. This CDR3 comprises 14 residues. Germline values: CDR1 SGHTA, CDR2 FQGNSA. The V end lost 3 bases, the J end lost 1 base, and 9 bases lay between the germline ends. CDR3 coding DNA: TGTGCCAGCAGCTTGTCCGAGGGGAACACTGAAGCTTTCTTT. Translated: CASSLSEGNTEAFF.

The chain recombines TRBV19 with TRBJ1-1; D possibly corresponds to TRBD1 (6 bases). The CDR3 is 14 residues long. Germline V gives CDR1 LNHDA, CDR2 SQIVND (reference sequence). V dropped 5 bases and J dropped 4 bases, with 14 bases sitting between them. The CDR3 reads CASSYSGVGTEAFF. The CDR3 nucleotides are TGTGCCAGTAGTTACTCAGGGGTGGGCACTGAAGCTTTCTTT. Full variable domain (rest looked up from reference TRBV19 and TRBJ1-1): DGGITQSPKYLFRKEGQNVTLSCEQNLNHDAMYWYRQDPGQGLRLIYYSQIVNDFQKGDIAEGYSVSREKKESFPLTVTSAQKNPTAFYLCASSYSGVGTEAFFGQGTRLTVV.

The chain combines TRBV5-1 with TRBJ2-7, with D possibly being TRBD2 (5 bases). The CDR3 is 14 amino acids. Germline CDR1 and CDR2: SGHRS and YFSETQ. V was clipped by 5 bases and J by 7 bases, with 19 bases between them. The CDR3 loop reads CASRLRVQEVEQYF. DNA of the CDR3: TGCGCCAGCAGATTGAGGGTCCAGGAGGTTGAGCAGTACTTC.

Only one count was recorded for this clone. The V call is TRBV29-1, the J call TRBJ2-7; D is perhaps TRBD2 (5 bases). V lost 1 base to trimming and J lost 4 bases, with 8 bases between them. CDR3 length: 12 amino acids. Germline V CDR1 and CDR2: SQVTM, ANQGSEA. The CDR3 sequence: CSVEVGGYEQYF. CDR3 nucleotides: TGCAGCGTTGAAGTTGGCGGGTACGAGCAGTACTTC.

V is TRBV18 and J is TRBJ2-3, with D perhaps TRBD2 (5 bases). The CDR3 extends over 15 amino acids. The germline V and J ends were trimmed by 0 bases and 2 bases, with 9 bases remaining between them. Germline CDR1 reads KGHSH; CDR2 reads LQKENI. As DNA, the CDR3 is TGTGCCAGCTCACCACCTAGCGCCAACACAGATACGCAGTATTTT. This translates into CASSPPSANTDTQYF.

The V gene is TRBV6-1, the J gene TRBJ2-2; maybe TRBD2 (6 bases). This CDR3 contains 13 residues. The V end lost 5 bases, the J end lost 7 bases, and 11 bases lay between the germline ends. Germline V lookup: CDR1 MNHNS, CDR2 SASEGT. CDR3 coding DNA: TGTGCCAGCAGTAGACGGGAGTTCGGGGAGCTGTTTTTT. This encodes CASSRREFGELFF.

The chain carries TRBV6-4 and TRBJ2-2, with D perhaps TRBD1 (6 bases). Trimming shortened V by 3 bases and J by 3 bases, and 11 bases separated the two germline ends. The CDR3 sequence is 15 residues long. Germline CDR1 MRHNA, CDR2 SNTAGT. CDR3 region: CASSEGGRDTGELFF. Written as DNA, the CDR3 is TGTGCCAGCAGTGAAGGGGGACGGGACACCGGGGAGCTGTTTTTT.

This rearrangement joins TRBV2 to TRBJ1-2, with TRBD1 identical over 9 bases. The germline V gene encodes CDR1 SNHLY and CDR2 FYNNEI. This CDR3 is 14 amino acids long. The junction had 8 bases not matched to a gene; V was cut back by 7 bases and J by 5 bases. The CDR3 nucleotides are TGTGCCAGCACTCCGGACAGGGGACCATATGGCTACACCTTC. Amino acid sequence: CASTPDRGPYGYTF.

Only a few counts were recorded for this clone. DNA for the CDR3: TGCAGCGGTCTAGAGCAAGAGACCCAGTACTTC. It specifies CSGLEQETQYF. The chain employs TRBV29-1 and TRBJ2-5, with D unclear. V lost 7 bases and J 2 bases, leaving 8 bases between the germline ends. The CDR3 has 11 amino acids. Germline V gene data show CDR1 as SQVTM and CDR2 as ANQGSEA.

Concerning this clone itself: Other DNA sequences within the sample encode an identical CDR3. V gene TRBV10-3 combines with J gene TRBJ1-5; D not resolved. The CDR3 covers 13 residues. Trimming stripped 0 bases from V and 7 bases from J, with 7 bases between. Germline values: CDR1 ENHRY, CDR2 SYGVKD. The CDR3 DNA is TGTGCCATCAGTGAGTCTGGAGGCCAGCCCCAGCATTTT. This encodes CAISESGGQPQHF.